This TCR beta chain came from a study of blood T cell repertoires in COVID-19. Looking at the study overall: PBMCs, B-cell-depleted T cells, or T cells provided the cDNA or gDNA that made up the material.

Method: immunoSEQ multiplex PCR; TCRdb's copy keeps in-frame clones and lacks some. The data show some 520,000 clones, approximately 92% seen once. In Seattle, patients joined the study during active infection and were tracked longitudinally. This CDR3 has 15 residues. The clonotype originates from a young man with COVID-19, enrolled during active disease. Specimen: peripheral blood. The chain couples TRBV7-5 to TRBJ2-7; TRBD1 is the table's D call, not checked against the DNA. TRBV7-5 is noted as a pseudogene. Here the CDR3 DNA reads TGTGTCAGAAGCTCCGGGACAGTTCCTTTCTACGAGCAGTACTTC. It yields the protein CVRSSGTVPFYEQYF.